This T cell receptor beta chain was recorded in a study of long-term antiretroviral therapy in people with HIV. General study findings and limits: The study collected blood between the mid-2000s and the late 2010s, possibly under older ART regimens.

V was clipped by 2 bases and J by 2 bases; unmatched bases: 5. Germline lookup yields CDR1 WSHSY and CDR2 SAAADI. The CDR3 totals 17 residues. Samples were assayed with immunoSEQ v3.0 at survey level. Sequencing had a target that covered roughly 40,000-50,000 T-cell genomes per sample. Some clones are missing from TCRdb's copy, which holds only in-frame ones; the method was immunoSEQ multiplex PCR. Here the sample spans over 25,000 clones, 65% to 85% being singletons. On this clone: Antigen specificity is unknown.

This sequence joins TRBV10-2 and TRBJ2-2, with 10 bases aligning to TRBD1. Sequences were derived from unsorted PBMCs, sampled 3 years after starting antiretroviral therapy. This receptor was obtained from a man aged 35 to 55 with HIV. The CDR3 is CASSEIGTGVNTGELFF. In DNA, the CDR3 is TGCGCCAGCAGTGAGATCGGGACAGGGGTTAACACCGGGGAGCTGTTTTTT.